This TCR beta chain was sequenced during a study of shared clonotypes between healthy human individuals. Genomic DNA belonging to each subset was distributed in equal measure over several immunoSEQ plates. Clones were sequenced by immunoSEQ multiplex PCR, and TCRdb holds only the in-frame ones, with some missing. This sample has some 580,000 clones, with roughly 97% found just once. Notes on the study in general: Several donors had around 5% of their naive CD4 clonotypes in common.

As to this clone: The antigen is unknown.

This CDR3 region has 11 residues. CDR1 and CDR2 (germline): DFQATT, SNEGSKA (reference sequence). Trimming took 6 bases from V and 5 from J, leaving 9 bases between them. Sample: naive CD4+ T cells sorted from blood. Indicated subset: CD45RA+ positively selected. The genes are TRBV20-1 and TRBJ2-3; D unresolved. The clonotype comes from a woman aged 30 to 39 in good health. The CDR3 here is CSANPEDTQYF. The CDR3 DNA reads TGCAGTGCCAACCCCGAAGATACGCAGTATTTT.